The clone carrying this T cell receptor (beta chain) was detected a few times. Antigen: not known. This entry belongs to a study of vaccination and CD4 T cells after COVID-19. About the research overall: Spike peptides, overlapping and drawn from SARS-CoV-2, HCoV-NL63, HCoV-OC43 and HCoV-229E, were used to stimulate cells.

Treatment denoted: approximately nine-day PBMC culture with coronavirus spike peptide pools or control peptides (ViraFEST assay). Ahead of the COVID-19 pandemic (2011-2018), the CD4+ T cells of the unexposed donor were collected. After expanding antigen-specific T cells with peptide pools, ViraFEST sequenced their TCRs. Researchers reported culturing 2 million to 2.5 million PBMCs per well with about 9.4 IU/ml IL-2 and roughly 9.1 ug/ml peptide pools. The J segment lost 6 bases and the V segment lost 7 bases, leaving 8 bases of the junction unmatched. Germline V gene data show CDR1 as MNHNS and CDR2 as SASEGT. The CDR3 is 13 amino acids. Sequenced with the Oncomine TCR Beta short-read assay was DNA taken from cultured CD4+ T cells. The template was genomic DNA from cultured CD4+ T cells. Via MiXCR, TCRdb re-called the PCR reads, giving one row per CDR3 protein. The sample lists thousands of distinct CDR3 sequences; roughly 43% were seen once.

The TCR comes from a human donor in good health. This sequence joins TRBV6-1 and TRBJ1-2; TRBD1 aligns across 7 bases. The material sequenced was CD4+ T cells from blood, cultured in vitro. As DNA, the CDR3 is TGTGCCAGCAAACCCAGGGGGGTTCATGGCTACACCTTC. Translated: CASKPRGVHGYTF.